This TCR beta chain is drawn from a study of T cells after yellow fever vaccination. TCRdb reprocessed the 5' RACE reads with MiXCR, giving one entry per CDR3 protein. The table shows more than 300,000 distinct CDR3 sequences, with around 4.4% occurring only once. There are 13 residues in the CDR3. Trimming at V came to 2 bases and at J to 10 bases, leaving 2 bases not matched to a gene. This clonotype appeared a few times. The chain recombines TRBV12-3 or TRBV12-4 with TRBJ2-1; 10 bases match TRBD2. This sequence originates from a man aged 18 to 30 who received the YFV17D yellow fever vaccine. Sequencing used PBMCs, obtained 15 days after the yellow fever booster vaccination. In DNA, the CDR3 is TGTGCCAGCAGTTTAATGGGACTAGCGGAGCAGTTCTTC. This gives the protein CASSLMGLAEQFF.